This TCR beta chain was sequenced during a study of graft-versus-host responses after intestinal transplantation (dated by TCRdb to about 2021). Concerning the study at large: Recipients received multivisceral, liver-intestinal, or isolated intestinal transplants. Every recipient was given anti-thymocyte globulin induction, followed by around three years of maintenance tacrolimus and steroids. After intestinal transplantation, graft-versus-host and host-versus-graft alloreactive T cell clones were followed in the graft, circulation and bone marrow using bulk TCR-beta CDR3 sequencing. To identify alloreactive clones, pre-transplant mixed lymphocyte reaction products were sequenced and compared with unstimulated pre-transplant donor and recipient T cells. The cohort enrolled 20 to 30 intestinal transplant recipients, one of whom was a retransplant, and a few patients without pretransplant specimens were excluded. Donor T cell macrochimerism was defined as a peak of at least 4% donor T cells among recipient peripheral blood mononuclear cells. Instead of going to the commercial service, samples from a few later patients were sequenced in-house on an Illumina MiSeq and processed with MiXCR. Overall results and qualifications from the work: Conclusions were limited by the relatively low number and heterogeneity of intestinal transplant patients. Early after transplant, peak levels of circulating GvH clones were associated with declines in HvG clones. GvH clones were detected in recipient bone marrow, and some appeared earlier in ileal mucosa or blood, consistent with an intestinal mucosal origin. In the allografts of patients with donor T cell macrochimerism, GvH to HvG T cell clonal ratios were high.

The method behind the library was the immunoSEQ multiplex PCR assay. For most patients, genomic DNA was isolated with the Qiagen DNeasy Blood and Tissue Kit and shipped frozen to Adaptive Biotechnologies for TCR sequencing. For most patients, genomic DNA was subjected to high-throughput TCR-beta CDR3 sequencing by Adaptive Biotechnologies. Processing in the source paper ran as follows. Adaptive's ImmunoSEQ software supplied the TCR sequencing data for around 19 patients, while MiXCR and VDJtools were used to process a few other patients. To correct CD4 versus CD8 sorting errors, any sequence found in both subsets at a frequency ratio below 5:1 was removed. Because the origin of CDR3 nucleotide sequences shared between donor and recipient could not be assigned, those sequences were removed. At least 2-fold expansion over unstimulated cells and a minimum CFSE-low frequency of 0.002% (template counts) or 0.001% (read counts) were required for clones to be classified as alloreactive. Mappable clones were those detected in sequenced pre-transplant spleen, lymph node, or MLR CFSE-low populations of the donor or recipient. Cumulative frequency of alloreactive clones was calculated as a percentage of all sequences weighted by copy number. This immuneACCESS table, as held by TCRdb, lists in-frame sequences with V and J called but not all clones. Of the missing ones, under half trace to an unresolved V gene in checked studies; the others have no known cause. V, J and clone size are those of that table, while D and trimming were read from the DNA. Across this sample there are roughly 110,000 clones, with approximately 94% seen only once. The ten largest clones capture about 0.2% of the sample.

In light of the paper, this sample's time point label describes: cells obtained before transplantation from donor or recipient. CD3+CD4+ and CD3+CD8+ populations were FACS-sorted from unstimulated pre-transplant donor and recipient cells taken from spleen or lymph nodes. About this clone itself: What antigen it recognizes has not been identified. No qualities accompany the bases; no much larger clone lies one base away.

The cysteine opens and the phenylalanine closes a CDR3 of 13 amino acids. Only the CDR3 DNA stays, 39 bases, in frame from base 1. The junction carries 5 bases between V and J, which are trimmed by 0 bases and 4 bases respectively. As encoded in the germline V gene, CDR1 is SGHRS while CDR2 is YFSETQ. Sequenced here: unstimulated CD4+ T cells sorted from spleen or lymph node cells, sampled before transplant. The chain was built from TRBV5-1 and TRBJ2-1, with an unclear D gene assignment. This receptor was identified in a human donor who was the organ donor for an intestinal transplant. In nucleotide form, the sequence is TGCGCCAGCAGCTTGGTCACGTACAATGAGCAGTTCTTC. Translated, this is CASSLVTYNEQFF.